The source of this T cell receptor beta chain is a study of early T cells in non-severe SARS-CoV-2 infection. Study-wide results and caveats: Matching against VDJdb likely underestimated virus-specific expansions, favoring anti-spike CD8.

Individually, cDNA molecules had unique molecular identifiers attached to them. Via MiXCR, TCRdb re-called the 5' RACE reads, giving one row per CDR3 protein. The sample includes 90,000 to 120,000 distinct CDR3 sequences, roughly 12% of them seen just once. Worth noting for this clonotype: Antigen: not known.

With 4 bases clipped from V and 1 base from J, the junction kept 6 bases outside the gene matches. Germline loops: CDR1 LGHDT, CDR2 YNNKEL (reference sequence). CDR3 size: 15 residues. The chain carries TRBV3-1 and TRBJ1-1; 7 bases are a match to TRBD1. The source material was whole blood. This clonotype was obtained from an adult who was a healthcare worker with PCR-confirmed SARS-CoV-2 infection or an uninfected control (not recorded which). CDR3 amino acids: CASSRGQPQNTEAFF. The CDR3 DNA reads TGTGCCAGCAGCCGGGGACAGCCACAGAACACTGAAGCTTTCTTT.